This section outlines one T cell receptor beta chain sequence together with its context. The PCR used 60 Vbeta and 13 Jbeta primers. The protocol was immunoSEQ multiplex PCR, while the TCRdb copy is restricted to in-frame clones and leaves out a portion. Among a few hundred thousand clones listed, about 90% were seen once. These data come from a study of cytomegalovirus exposure and HLA in healthy donors. CDR1 and CDR2 from the germline V gene are SGHRS and YFSETQ. The CDR3 is 14 residues long. All the people who gave samples were healthy bone marrow donors. Material for sequencing was PBMCs. The sequence came from a woman younger than 30 in good health and CMV-seronegative. The chain links TRBV5-1 to TRBJ2-5, with a tentative D call TRBD1 (5 bases). The DNA end is a closer match to TRBJ2-7, so the J assignment may be wrong. The CDR3 here is CASSLQVSSYEQYF. The CDR3 DNA sequence: TGCGCCAGCAGCTTACAGGTTAGCTCCTACGAGCAGTACTTC.